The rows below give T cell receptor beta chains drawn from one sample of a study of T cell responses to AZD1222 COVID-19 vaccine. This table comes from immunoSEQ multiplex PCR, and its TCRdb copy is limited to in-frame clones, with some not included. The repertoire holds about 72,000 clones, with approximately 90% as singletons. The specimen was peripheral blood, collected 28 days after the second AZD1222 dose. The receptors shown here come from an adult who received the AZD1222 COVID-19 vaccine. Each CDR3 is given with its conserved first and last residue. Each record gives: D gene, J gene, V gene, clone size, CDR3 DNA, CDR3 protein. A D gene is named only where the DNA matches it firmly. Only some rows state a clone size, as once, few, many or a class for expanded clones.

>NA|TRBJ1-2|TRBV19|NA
TGTGCCAGTAGTATAGAGGGGGGGCGATCCTCCTCGAACACCTTC
CASSIEGGRSSSNTF
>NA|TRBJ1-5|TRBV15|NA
TGTGCCACCAGCAGAGTTGTTTCACATCAGCCCCAGCATTTT
CATSRVVSHQPQHF
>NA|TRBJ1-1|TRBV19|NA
TGTGCCAGTACCCTGGTGGGGGGAATGAACACTGAAGCTTTCTTT
CASTLVGGMNTEAFF
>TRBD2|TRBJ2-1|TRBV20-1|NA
TGCAGCCTGGGACTAAAAGATGAGCAGTTCTTC
CSLGLKDEQFF
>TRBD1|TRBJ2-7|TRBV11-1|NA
TGTGCCAGCAGCTTAGCCTTTGGACAGGGCTACGAGCAGTACTTC
CASSLAFGQGYEQYF
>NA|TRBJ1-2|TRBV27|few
TGTGCCAGCAGTTCGTCCGGGAGGATAAACTATGGCTACACCTTC
CASSSSGRINYGYTF
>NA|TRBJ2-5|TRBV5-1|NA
TGCGCCAGCAGCTTGGCCACTGAGCAGACCCAGTACTTC
CASSLATEQTQYF
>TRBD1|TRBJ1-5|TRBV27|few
TGTGCCAGCAGACCAGGGGGATTCGTTAGCAATCAGCCCCAGCATTTT
CASRPGGFVSNQPQHF
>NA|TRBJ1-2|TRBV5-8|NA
TGTGCCAGCAGCTTGCAACGGTATGGGGGCTACACCTTC
CASSLQRYGGYTF
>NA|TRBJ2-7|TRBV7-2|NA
TGTGCCAGCAGCTTAGGGGGTGGGACCGCCTACGAGCAGTACTTC
CASSLGGGTAYEQYF
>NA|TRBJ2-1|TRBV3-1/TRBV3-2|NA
TGTGCCAGCAGCCAAGGAGGTTGGGTCAATGAGCAGTTCTTC
CASSQGGWVNEQFF
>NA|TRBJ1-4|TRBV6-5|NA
TGTGCCAGCAGGGAGTCAGCAACTAATGAAAAACTGTTTTTT
CASRESATNEKLFF
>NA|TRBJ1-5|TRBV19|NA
TGTGCCAGTAGTCTGACCGACGGACCCAATCAGCCCCAGCATTTT
CASSLTDGPNQPQHF
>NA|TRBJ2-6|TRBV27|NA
TGTGCCAGCAGTATCCAATTCAACTCTGGGGCCAACGTCCTGACTTTC
CASSIQFNSGANVLTF
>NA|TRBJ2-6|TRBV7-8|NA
TGTGCCAGCAGCTTAGCGGGGTCTGGGGCCAACGTCCTGACTTTC
CASSLAGSGANVLTF
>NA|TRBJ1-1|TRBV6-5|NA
TGTGCCAGCAGTCCCAGAGCGGTAGTGAACACTGAAGCTTTCTTT
CASSPRAVVNTEAFF
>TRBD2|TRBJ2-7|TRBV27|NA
TGTGCCAGCAGTTTAACTAGCGGGGCCTACGAGCAGTACTTC
CASSLTSGAYEQYF
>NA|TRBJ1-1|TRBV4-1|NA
TGCGCCAGCAGCCAAACCTTCTGGGGCACTGAAGCTTTCTTT
CASSQTFWGTEAFF
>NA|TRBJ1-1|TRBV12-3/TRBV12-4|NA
TGTGCCAGCAGGGGGCGGTTGGCTTTCTTT
CASRGRLAFF
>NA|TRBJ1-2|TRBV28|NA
TGTGCCAGCAGTCCGCCCCCAATCTATGGCTACACCTTC
CASSPPPIYGYTF
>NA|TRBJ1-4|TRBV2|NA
TGTGCCAGCAGTACACAGGGTGGGGAAAAACTGTTTTTT
CASSTQGGEKLFF
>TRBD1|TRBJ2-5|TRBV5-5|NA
TGTGCCAGCAGCTTCCCCTCCGGCAGGGGGACAGAGACCCAGTACTTC
CASSFPSGRGTETQYF
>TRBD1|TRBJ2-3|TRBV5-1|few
TGCGCCAGCAGCAAACAGGGGAGCACAGATACGCAGTATTTT
CASSKQGSTDTQYF
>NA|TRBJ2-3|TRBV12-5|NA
TGTGCTAGTGGCGACTCAGGCCCCTACACAGATACGCAGTATTTT
CASGDSGPYTDTQYF
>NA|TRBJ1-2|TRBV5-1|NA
TGCGCCAGCAGCCTCGTGGGGGGAAACTATGGCTACACCTTC
CASSLVGGNYGYTF
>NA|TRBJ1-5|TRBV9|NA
TGTGCCAGCAGCGTAGCGGGGGTAAGCAATCAGCCCCAGCATTTT
CASSVAGVSNQPQHF
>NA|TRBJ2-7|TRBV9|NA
TGTGCCAGCAGTCTGGACGGCAGCTCCTACGAGCAGTACTTC
CASSLDGSSYEQYF
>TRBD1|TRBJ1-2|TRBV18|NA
TGTGCCAGCTCACCCGGGACAGAAAGAGGACGATATGGCTACACCTTC
CASSPGTERGRYGYTF
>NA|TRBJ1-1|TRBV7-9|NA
TGTGCCAGCAGCTTTTCCTTTTTGAACACTGAAGCTTTCTTT
CASSFSFLNTEAFF
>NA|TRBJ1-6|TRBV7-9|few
TGTGCCAGCAGCTTAGACGGGAATTCACCCCTCCACTTT
CASSLDGNSPLHF
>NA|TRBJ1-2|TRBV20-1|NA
TGCAGTGCTGGGCAGGCGGGCTACACCTTC
CSAGQAGYTF
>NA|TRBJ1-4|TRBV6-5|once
TGTGCCAGCAGTTACAACAGAAACGAAAAACTGTTTTTT
CASSYNRNEKLFF
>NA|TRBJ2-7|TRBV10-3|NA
TGTGCCATCAGTGGGGACCGAACCTACGAGCAGTACTTC
CAISGDRTYEQYF
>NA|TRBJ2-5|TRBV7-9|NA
TGTGCCAGCAGCGTAGCGCAGGGTTTTGGGGAGACCCAGTACTTC
CASSVAQGFGETQYF
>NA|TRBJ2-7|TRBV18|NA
TGTGCCAGCTCACCAGGGTTTGGGACTTCCATCTACGAGCAGTACTTC
CASSPGFGTSIYEQYF
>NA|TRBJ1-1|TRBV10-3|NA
TGTGCCATCAGTGAGACGACAACTGAAGCTTTCTTT
CAISETTTEAFF
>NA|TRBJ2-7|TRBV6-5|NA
TGTGCCAGCCGCCCACGAGGGACACCCTACGAGCAGTACTTC
CASRPRGTPYEQYF
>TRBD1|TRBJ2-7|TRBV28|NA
TGTGCCAGCAGTTCAGGGGGTGGTACTACCCAGGGGGAGCAGTACTTC
CASSSGGGTTQGEQYF
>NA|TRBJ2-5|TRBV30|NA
TGTGCTTATGGATCTGGAGAGACCCAGTACTTC
CAYGSGETQYF
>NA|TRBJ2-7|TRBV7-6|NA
TGTGCCAGCAGCGGAGGATCGGGCAACGAGCAGTACTTC
CASSGGSGNEQYF
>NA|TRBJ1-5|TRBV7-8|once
TGTGCCAGCAGCTTAGAGCGGGTTCAGCCCCAGCATTTT
CASSLERVQPQHF
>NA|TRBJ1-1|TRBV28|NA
TGTGCCAGCAGCTATGCCGCAGGGTCCGGTGAAGCTTTCTTT
CASSYAAGSGEAFF
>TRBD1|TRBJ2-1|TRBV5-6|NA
TGTGCCAGCAGCTTGGGACAGGGTCCCTACAATGAGCAGTTCTTC
CASSLGQGPYNEQFF
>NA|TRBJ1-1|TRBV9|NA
TGTGCCAGCAGCGGCCAAGGGGGTATCGGCACTGAAGCTTTCTTT
CASSGQGGIGTEAFF